This T cell receptor (beta chain) emerged from a study of T cell responses to AZD1222 COVID-19 vaccine. Study conclusions and caveats: It was only a handful of AZD1222 recipients who were seropositive at baseline. Repertoires were collected only later (after the peak T cell response had occurred). Donors in the cohort were predominantly white British and more often female, and clonal diversity was possibly underestimated. Epitopes outside B.1.351 and B.1.1.7 mutated regions reportedly drew nearly half of spike TCRs.

There are a few counts of this clone. Its antigen is not identified. The CDR3 is made up of 13 amino acids. The V end lost 8 bases, the J end lost 5 bases, and 16 bases lay between the germline ends. CDR1 is LNHNV, CDR2 YYDKDF, per germline (reference sequence). Here immunoSEQ multiplex PCR was the method, and the copy in TCRdb shows in-frame clones only, minus some. The table includes roughly 110,000 clones, 85% to 90% detected once. The rearrangement uses TRBV15 and TRBJ2-7; D is ambiguous. This clonotype was sampled from an adult in good health. Sequenced here: peripheral blood, sampled on day 0 of AZD1222 vaccination. CDR3 DNA sequence: TGTGCCACCTCATATAGGGATCGGGACGAGCAGTACTTC. Its protein product is CATSYRDRDEQYF.